Shown below are 22 T cell receptor beta chains from a single sample sequenced in a study of cytomegalovirus exposure and HLA in healthy donors. PCR amplification relied on 60 Vbeta primers (plus 13 Jbeta primers). TCRdb's table, derived via immunoSEQ multiplex PCR, lists solely in-frame clones and lacks some. The sample lists 65,000 or so clones, less than 65% seen once, with 2.8% in the top ten. Sequenced input: PBMCs. These receptors came from a man aged 25 to 40 in good health and CMV-seronegative.

The V gene is TRBV7-2, the J gene TRBJ2-5; 8 bases align to TRBD2. V shed 5 bases and J 4 bases; nucleotides not matched to a gene: 6. CDR3 length: 14 residues. The germline CDR1 and CDR2 sequences are SGHTA and FQGNSA. CDR3 in amino acids: CASSPGLAGETQYF. CDR3 nucleotides: TGTGCCAGCAGCCCAGGACTAGCTGGAGAGACCCAGTACTTC.

This chain connects TRBV7-3 to TRBJ2-7; possible D gene TRBD2, 5 bases. V lost 4 bases and J lost 0, with 7 bases in between. Germline CDR1 is SGHTA and CDR2 is FQGTGA. The CDR3 runs 13 residues. The CDR3 bases are TGTGCCAGCAGCTCGGGGATCTCCTACGAGCAGTACTTC. This encodes CASSSGISYEQYF.

This clone was seen more than once but under ten times. The chain recombines TRBV5-4 with TRBJ1-2, with TRBD1 matching over 7 bases. The CDR3 contains 13 residues. V dropped 4 bases and J dropped 4; count of bases not matched to a gene: 4. Germline CDR1 SGHNT, CDR2 YYREEE (reference sequence). CDR3 sequence: CASSRDSLYGYTF. The DNA of the CDR3 is TGTGCCAGCAGCCGGGACAGCCTCTATGGCTACACCTTC.

The chain combines TRBV30 with TRBJ1-4; 9 bases fit TRBD1. Germline V gene data show CDR1 as GTSNPN and CDR2 as SVGIG (reference sequence). The CDR3 spans 15 residues. V dropped 8 bases and J dropped 8; count of bases not matched to a gene: 15. The DNA of the CDR3 is TGTGCCGCGGGACAGGGCTTAAGCGCGGGCGAAAAACTGTTTTTT. Amino acid sequence: CAAGQGLSAGEKLFF.

The table lists this clone with a few counts. The chain uses TRBV4-1 and TRBJ2-1, with D possibly matching TRBD2 (6 bases). Trimming removed 1 base from V and 2 bases from J, with 12 bases in between. Germline lookup yields CDR1 MGHRA and CDR2 YSYEKL. This CDR3 comprises 16 residues. CDR3 bases: TGCGCCAGCAGCCAAGGCGGGGCAAGGGCCTACAATGAGCAGTTCTTC. Protein: CASSQGGARAYNEQFF.

CDR3 loop: CASSRGTGRHQPQHF. The CDR3 DNA is TGTGCCAGCAGCCGGGGGACAGGGAGGCATCAGCCCCAGCATTTT. V and J are TRBV6-5 and TRBJ1-5; 9 nucleotides agree with TRBD1. V was clipped by 6 bases and J by 5 bases; unmatched bases: 8. Germline V gene data show CDR1 as MNHEY and CDR2 as SVGAGI. The CDR3 sequence is 15 residues long.

The rearrangement uses TRBV10-3 and TRBJ2-3, with D possibly matching TRBD1 (7 bases). Trimming pared 3 bases from V and 6 bases from J, leaving 19 bases between. Per germline, CDR1 ENHRY and CDR2 SYGVKD. The CDR3 is 16 residues long. Here the CDR3 DNA reads TGTGCCATCAGTGAACAACAGGGGCAGGGAGGTGATACGCAGTATTTT. Residues: CAISEQQGQGGDTQYF.

The chain recombines TRBV10-3 with TRBJ2-4; TRBD1 matches 7 bases. Germline CDR1 ENHRY, CDR2 SYGVKD. The CDR3 is 14 residues long. J was trimmed by 7 bases and V by 0 bases; bases with no gene match: 3. CDR3 sequence (DNA): TGTGCCATCAGTGAGTCTATGGGACAGAACATTCAGTACTTC. Protein: CAISESMGQNIQYF.

This clone has more than one count but fewer than ten. The chain uses TRBV7-9 and TRBJ1-2; possibly TRBD1 for D (5 bases). Trimming took off 6 bases at V and 3 bases at J, with 11 bases between the two ends. This CDR3 is 13 amino acids long. Germline values: CDR1 SEHNR, CDR2 FQNEAQ (reference sequence). Here the CDR3 reads CASRIGGDYGYTF. In nucleotides, the CDR3 is TGTGCCAGCAGAATCGGGGGGGACTATGGCTACACCTTC. Together with reference TRBV7-9 and TRBJ1-2, the CDR3 gives the full variable domain: DTGVSQNPRHKITKRGQNVTFRCDPISEHNRLYWYRQTLGQGPEFLTYFQNEAQLEKSRLLSDRFSAERPKGSFSTLEIQRTEQGDSAMYLCASRIGGDYGYTFGSGTRLTVV.

The genes are TRBV6-1 and TRBJ2-1; TRBD1 matches 7 bases. The germline CDR1 and CDR2 sequences are MNHNS and SASEGT. The V gene end was trimmed by 5 bases and the J gene end by 7 bases; junction bases not matched to a gene: 2. The CDR3 spans 12 residues. This chain's CDR3 is CASSKQGNEQFF. The CDR3 DNA follows: TGTGCCAGCAGTAAACAGGGGAATGAGCAGTTCTTC.

This chain connects TRBV5-4 to TRBJ1-5, with 9 bases fitting TRBD1. The CDR3 extends over 14 amino acids. J was trimmed by 7 bases and V by 4 bases; bases with no gene match: 6. Germline CDR1 reads SGHNT; CDR2 reads YYREEE (reference sequence). CDR3 sequence (DNA): TGTGCCAGCAGCCCGGACAGGGGTGGACAGCCCCAGCATTTT. It yields the protein CASSPDRGGQPQHF.

The chain employs TRBV6-5 and TRBJ2-7, with 14 bases matching TRBD2. The V segment lost 6 bases and the J segment 2 bases; nucleotides outside the gene matches: 0. This CDR3 has 14 residues. Germline V CDR1 and CDR2: MNHEY, SVGAGI. This chain's CDR3 is CASRGLAGAYEQYF. The CDR3 DNA sequence: TGTGCCAGCAGGGGACTAGCGGGGGCCTACGAGCAGTACTTC.

The chain is built from TRBV4-1 and TRBJ2-7, with 9 bases identical to TRBD1. From germline, CDR1 is MGHRA and CDR2 YSYEKL. The CDR3 totals 16 residues. V lost 0 bases, J lost 3 bases, and 6 bases stayed unmatched. CDR3 region: CASSQDTGGAFYEQYF. The DNA of the CDR3 is TGCGCCAGCAGCCAAGACACAGGGGGCGCGTTCTACGAGCAGTACTTC.

This chain links TRBV5-1 with TRBJ2-7; TRBD2 matches 8 bases. CDR3 size: 15 residues. Germline CDR1 is SGHRS and CDR2 is YFSETQ. The trim removed 1 base at V and 3 bases at J, leaving 6 bases unmatched. CDR3 loop: CASSLTGGALYEQYF. The CDR3 coding sequence is TGCGCCAGCAGCTTGACGGGGGGGGCCCTCTACGAGCAGTACTTC.

V gene TRBV5-6 combines with J gene TRBJ1-2; TRBD1 matches 10 bases. This CDR3 region has 14 residues. Germline CDR1 is SGHDT and CDR2 is YYEEEE. The V gene end was trimmed by 4 bases and the J gene end by 8 bases; junction bases not matched to a gene: 8. Written as DNA, the CDR3 is TGTGCCAGCAGCCCCGGGACAGGGGTGTGGGGCTACACCTTC. This gives the protein CASSPGTGVWGYTF.

The rearrangement uses TRBV6-5 and TRBJ2-1; the match to TRBD2 covers 10 bases. J lost 6 bases, V lost 0 bases, and 5 bases had no gene match. This CDR3 region has 16 residues. The germline V gene has CDR1 MNHEY and CDR2 SVGAGI. The CDR3 nucleotides read TGTGCCAGCAGTTACTCGTATCCTAGCGGGGGCAATGAGCAGTTCTTC. This codes for CASSYSYPSGGNEQFF.

A few counts support this clone. The chain joins TRBV7-3 to TRBJ1-1, with D unresolved. V lost 5 bases to trimming and J lost 0 bases, with 7 bases between them. CDR1 and CDR2 (germline): SGHTA, FQGTGA. The CDR3 runs to 13 residues. The DNA for the CDR3 is TGTGCCAGCAGCCGTGAGATGAACACTGAAGCTTTCTTT. Translated, it gives CASSREMNTEAFF.

The chain combines TRBV4-2 with TRBJ1-1; weak D call: TRBD1 (6 bases). Germline CDR1 LGHNA, CDR2 YNFKEQ. The CDR3 sequence is 15 residues long. With 0 bases removed from V and 3 bases from J, the gap between germline ends came to 11 bases. The CDR3 DNA sequence: TGTGCCAGCAGCCAAGAAGAGACAGGCTACACTGAAGCTTTCTTT. Translating gives CASSQEETGYTEAFF.

This clone was picked up a small number of times. J is TRBJ2-7 and V is TRBV11-1; 9 bases are a match to TRBD2. The CDR3 is 13 residues long. V was pared by 5 bases and J by 6 bases, with 5 bases of the junction left unmatched. CDR1 SGHAT and CDR2 FQDESV come from the germline V gene (reference sequence). The CDR3 DNA reads as TGTGCCAGCAGCCAGACGCGGGAGGGCGAGCAGTACTTC. Amino acid sequence: CASSQTREGEQYF.

This chain links TRBV30 with TRBJ2-7, with unresolved D. The CDR3 spans 11 residues. The V gene lost 2 bases and the J gene lost 4 bases, with 6 bases spanning the gap. Germline CDR1 reads GTSNPN; CDR2 reads SVGIG (reference sequence). This CDR3 is CAWSPLYEQYF. The CDR3 nucleotides read TGTGCCTGGAGTCCTCTATACGAGCAGTACTTC.

This clone was detected only a few times. The CDR3 DNA follows: TGTGCCACCAGCAGAGCTTTAGCGGGGTTTAGGTCCTATAATTCACCCCTCCACTTT. Protein sequence: CATSRALAGFRSYNSPLHF. The V and J genes are TRBV15 and TRBJ1-6, with no clear D. The germline gives CDR1 LNHNV, CDR2 YYDKDF (reference sequence). The germline V and J ends were trimmed by 1 base and 1 base, with 17 bases remaining between them. The CDR3 extends over 19 amino acids. The entire variable domain, with the rest obtained from reference TRBV15 and TRBJ1-6, is as follows: DAMVIQNPRYQVTQFGKPVTLSCSQTLNHNVMYWYQQKSSQAPKLLFHYYDKDFNNEADTPDNFQSRRPNTSFCFLDIRSPGLGDTAMYLCATSRALAGFRSYNSPLHFGNGTRLTVT.

V and J are TRBV6-5 and TRBJ1-5; TRBD1 matches at 7 bases. The junction had 7 bases not matched to a gene; V was cut back by 0 bases and J by 5 bases. This CDR3 has 16 amino acids. Germline assignment: CDR1 MNHEY and CDR2 SVGAGI. CDR3 region: CASSYSIWDRDQPQHF. The CDR3 region has the DNA TGTGCCAGCAGTTACTCGATTTGGGACAGAGATCAGCCCCAGCATTTT.